The 30 T cell receptor beta chains below were found in one sample sequenced in a study of T cells expressing NK-cell markers. TCRdb re-called the 5' RACE reads and shows each CDR3 protein once, DNA omitted. Its table records 90,000 to 130,000 distinct CDR3 sequences. Sequenced material: blood T cells: a sorted CD56 or NKG2C T cell subset, CD4+ or CD8+ T cells, or bulk PBMC T cells (not recorded which). The source is a woman aged 18 to 75 in good health.

V usage is TRBV6-6 and J usage is TRBJ1-2; absent DNA, TCRdb's TRBD1 call cannot be checked. There are 12 residues in the CDR3. Looked up from germline, CDR1 is MNHNY and CDR2 is SVGAGI (reference sequence). CDR3 residues: CASTLQGNGYTF.

This chain connects TRBV10-1 to TRBJ2-1; TCRdb proposes TRBD1, but this gene call is untestable without DNA. The CDR3 length is 15 residues. Germline CDR1 and CDR2: WNHNN and SYGVQD (reference sequence). CDR3 protein: CASSKVPPPYNEQFF.

The V call is TRBV7-9, the J call TRBJ2-1; TCRdb calls TRBD1, which cannot be checked without DNA. CDR3 length equals 16 residues. Germline assignment: CDR1 SEHNR and CDR2 FQNEAQ (reference sequence). This CDR3 is CASSPSGGRSYNEQFF.

The chain links TRBV6-6 to TRBJ1-2. The germline V gene encodes CDR1 MNHNY and CDR2 SVGAGI (reference sequence). This CDR3 is built from 12 residues. This CDR3 reads CASSQPDYGYTF.

The chain joins TRBV19 to TRBJ2-2; as DNA is missing, the TRBD2 call by TCRdb cannot be tested. Germline V gene data show CDR1 as LNHDA and CDR2 as SQIVND (reference sequence). The CDR3 has 16 residues. This CDR3 is CASSIDQGLAFGELFF.

The rearrangement joins TRBV6-4 to TRBJ2-6; TCRdb designates TRBD1, a call that cannot be tested without DNA. This CDR3 has 18 residues. Germline CDR1 MRHNA, CDR2 SNTAGT. CDR3: CASSDSGTGHSGANVLTF.

The chain joins TRBV29-1 to TRBJ1-2; the TRBD1 assignment by TCRdb is unverifiable without DNA. This CDR3 has 16 amino acids. The germline V gene encodes CDR1 SQVTM and CDR2 ANQGSEA. CDR3 region: CSVEEQGPGTGYGYTF.

This rearrangement joins TRBV7-2 to TRBJ2-3; TCRdb's assignment of TRBD1 cannot be checked, as there is no DNA. The germline V gene has CDR1 SGHTA and CDR2 FQGNSA. The CDR3 has 16 amino acids. The CDR3 protein is CASSLRWAGVKDTQYF.

The chain employs TRBV20-1 and TRBJ2-7; the D gene TCRdb calls, TRBD2, cannot be checked with no DNA. The CDR3 loop spans 15 amino acids. Germline assignment: CDR1 DFQATT and CDR2 SNEGSKA (reference sequence). The CDR3 reads CSARAPAEPSYEQYF.

V and J are TRBV27 and TRBJ2-1; TCRdb's D gene call, TRBD1, goes unchecked for lack of DNA. The germline CDR1 and CDR2 sequences are MNHEY and SMNVEV (reference sequence). This CDR3 spans 15 amino acids. This CDR3 reads CASSFLDSAYNEQFF.

The genes are TRBV7-2 and TRBJ2-2; TCRdb indicates TRBD1, and absent DNA this call remains unverified. Germline loops: CDR1 SGHTA, CDR2 FQGNSA. This CDR3 region has 11 residues. CDR3 in amino acids: CARGGPGELFF.

The gene calls are TRBV29-1 and TRBJ1-1. Germline-derived CDR1 and CDR2 are SQVTM and ANQGSEA. The CDR3 is made up of 13 amino acids. This CDR3 reads CSVHGGSNTEAFF.

This chain joins TRBV19 and TRBJ2-1; TCRdb indicates TRBD2, and absent DNA this call remains unverified. The CDR3 sequence is 15 residues long. The V gene's germline CDR1 is LNHDA and CDR2 SQIVND (reference sequence). CDR3 sequence reads: CASSIPGLAYNEQFF.

The V and J genes are TRBV24-1 and TRBJ2-7. CDR3 length: 13 residues. The germline V gene encodes CDR1 KGHDR and CDR2 SFDVKD. The chain's CDR3 is CATSEGVGYEQYF.

The V and J genes are TRBV9 and TRBJ1-2; the TCRdb D gene call, TRBD1, has no DNA to confirm it. From germline, CDR1 is SGDLS and CDR2 YYNGEE. The length of the CDR3 is 15 residues. Here the CDR3 reads CASSVNSGNNYGYTF.

This chain connects TRBV25-1 to TRBJ1-1; as DNA is missing, the TRBD1 call by TCRdb cannot be tested. Germline V lookup: CDR1 MGHDK, CDR2 SYGVNS. CDR3 length: 19 residues. CDR3 in amino acids: CASSPNPPDGKGLNTEAFF.

The rearrangement uses TRBV20-1 and TRBJ2-7; TCRdb's D gene call, TRBD2, goes unchecked for lack of DNA. The CDR3 is 13 amino acids. Germline CDR1 and CDR2: DFQATT and SNEGSKA (reference sequence). CDR3: CSARGTKSYEQYF.

The chain couples TRBV5-5 to TRBJ2-1; TCRdb gives TRBD2 as the D gene, but with no DNA this cannot be confirmed. Germline V CDR1 and CDR2: SGHKS, YYEKEE (reference sequence). CDR3 size: 15 residues. CDR3 loop: CASSLVAGTYNEQFF. The full variable domain, in which reference TRBV5-5 and TRBJ2-1 provide the parts outside the CDR3, is DAGVTQSPTHLIKTRGQQVTLRCSPISGHKSVSWYQQVLGQGPQFIFQYYEKEERGRGNFPDRFSARQFPNYSSELNVNALLLGDSALYLCASSLVAGTYNEQFFGPGTRLTVL.

The CDR3 is CASSSTGSPLGELFF. The chain combines TRBV12-3 or TRBV12-4 with TRBJ2-2; TCRdb designates TRBD1, a call that cannot be tested without DNA. The CDR3 covers 15 residues.

J is TRBJ1-3 and V is TRBV20-1; TCRdb lists TRBD1, though no DNA is available to test this call. Germline-derived CDR1 and CDR2 are DFQATT and SNEGSKA (reference sequence). CDR3 size: 15 residues. CDR3 sequence: CSADLRANSGNTIYF.

The chain combines TRBV7-9 with TRBJ1-2; no DNA is available, so the TRBD1 call from TCRdb remains unchecked. The CDR3 spans 16 residues. CDR1 and CDR2 (germline): SEHNR, FQNEAQ (reference sequence). CDR3 in amino acids: CASSLGSGQTVYGYTF.

The V gene is TRBV6-2 or TRBV6-3, the J gene TRBJ2-7; checking the TCRdb D call of TRBD2 is not possible without DNA. The CDR3 is 14 residues long. Germline V gene sequence: CDR1 MNHEY, CDR2 SVGEGT. CDR3 residues: CASSYGREGYEQYF.

The chain joins TRBV27 to TRBJ2-7; there is no DNA to check the TCRdb D call of TRBD2. The germline gives CDR1 MNHEY, CDR2 SMNVEV (reference sequence). The CDR3 has 12 amino acids. Here the CDR3 reads CASSLPGGGQYF.

J is TRBJ2-5 and V is TRBV7-9; checking the TCRdb D call of TRBD1 is not possible without DNA. The CDR3 has 13 residues. Germline CDR1 is SEHNR and CDR2 is FQNEAQ (reference sequence). The CDR3 spells CASVRDSQETQYF.

The chain is built from TRBV6-5 and TRBJ2-1. There are 15 residues in the CDR3. CDR1 and CDR2 (germline): MNHEY, SVGAGI. CDR3 residues: CASSYGLNSYNEQFF.

The V call is TRBV12-3 or TRBV12-4, the J call TRBJ2-1; absent DNA, TCRdb's TRBD2 call cannot be checked. The CDR3 is 15 residues long. The chain's CDR3 is CASRKGPTSVYEQFF.

V gene TRBV5-4 combines with J gene TRBJ2-3; lacking DNA, the TRBD1 call made by TCRdb goes unchecked. Germline V gene data show CDR1 as SGHNT and CDR2 as YYREEE (reference sequence). The CDR3 sequence is 17 residues long. CDR3 loop: CASSYPDGGTSTDTQYF.

The chain joins TRBV4-1 to TRBJ2-1; TCRdb selects TRBD2, and the lack of DNA leaves this call unchecked. Germline loops: CDR1 MGHRA, CDR2 YSYEKL. This CDR3 comprises 15 residues. The CDR3 sequence is CASSQEGLLYHEQFF.

The rearrangement links TRBV20-1 to TRBJ2-7; TCRdb gives TRBD2 as the D gene, but with no DNA this cannot be confirmed. CDR1 is DFQATT, CDR2 SNEGSKA, per germline (reference sequence). The CDR3 has 16 residues. CDR3 in amino acids: CSALPEREVVRYEQYF.

The chain has TRBV2 and TRBJ2-3. There are 12 residues in the CDR3. Germline loops: CDR1 SNHLY, CDR2 FYNNEI. The CDR3 loop is CASMSSTDTQYF. Based on the CDR3 plus reference TRBV2 and TRBJ2-3, the full variable domain is EPEVTQTPSHQVTQMGQEVILRCVPISNHLYFYWYRQILGQKVEFLVSFYNNEISEKSEIFDDQFSVERPDGSNFTLKIRSTKLEDSAMYFCASMSSTDTQYFGPGTRLTVL.